Below, 5 T cell receptor beta chains from the same sample are listed, as sequenced in a study of T-cell reconstitution after alpha-beta-depleted transplantation in children. Molecular barcoding with unique molecular identifiers was used for the TCRbeta library. TCRdb re-called the PCR reads through MiXCR, storing one row per CDR3 protein. Among roughly 790,000 distinct CDR3 sequences listed, under 20% were seen once. The material was PBMCs, mostly from graft donor cells, obtained 360 days after TCRalphabeta/CD19-depleted stem cell transplant. The receptor set was obtained from a male patient aged 10 to 17 who had a stem cell transplant for acute lymphoblastic leukemia, so the T cells may come from the graft donor.

This sequence joins TRBV4-2 and TRBJ2-1; D may be TRBD2 (6 bases). This CDR3 spans 15 amino acids. Looked up from germline, CDR1 is LGHNA and CDR2 is YNFKEQ. Trimming cost V 4 bases and J 6 bases, with 16 bases left between them. The CDR3 region has the DNA TGTGCCAGCAGCCTTGTGAGCGGGTCGGGCAATGAGCAGTTCTTC. It yields the protein CASSLVSGSGNEQFF.

The chain employs TRBV7-2 and TRBJ2-7, with D unresolved. CDR1 and CDR2 (germline): SGHTA, FQGNSA. The CDR3 extends over 13 amino acids. Trimming stripped 5 bases from V and 7 bases from J, with 15 bases between. In DNA form, the CDR3 reads TGTGCCAGCAGCAAAAGACTGGGGTTGGAGCAGTACTTC. Encoded protein: CASSKRLGLEQYF.

The V gene is TRBV4-1, the J gene TRBJ2-1, with a possible D match to TRBD1 (7 bases). Germline V gives CDR1 MGHRA, CDR2 YSYEKL. Trimming took 2 bases from V and 7 from J, leaving 12 bases between them. The CDR3 extends over 14 amino acids. The CDR3 DNA follows: TGCGCCAGCAGCCAAATCCCAGGGGGGAATGAGCAGTTCTTC. Residues: CASSQIPGGNEQFF.

This clonotype was found a few times. The rearrangement joins TRBV7-8 to TRBJ2-7, with a weak D call TRBD1 (6 bases). There are 17 residues in the CDR3. The V end was cut by 2 bases, the J end by 3 bases, with 20 bases between. Germline lookup yields CDR1 SGHVS and CDR2 FQNEAQ. CDR3 nucleotide sequence: TGTGCCAGCAGCTTACAACAGGGTAATTCGATTTTCTACGAGCAGTACTTC. Amino acid sequence: CASSLQQGNSIFYEQYF. Filled out from reference TRBV7-8 and TRBJ2-7, the complete variable domain reads GAGVSQSPRYKVAKRGQDVALRCDPISGHVSLFWYQQALGQGPEFLTYFQNEAQLDKSGLPSDRFFAERPEGSVSTLKIQRTQQEDSAVYLCASSLQQGNSIFYEQYFGPGTRLTVT.

The gene calls are TRBV23-1 and TRBJ2-5; tentatively, D is TRBD2 (5 bases). TRBV23-1 belongs to the ORF category, with a function that is uncertain. V gave up 7 bases and J gave up 2 bases, with 11 bases separating them. This CDR3 is 13 amino acids long. In nucleotides, the CDR3 is TGCGCCAGCAAAGGGAGAGCTCAAGAGACCCAGTACTTC. It is translated as CASKGRAQETQYF.